This record covers a single T cell receptor beta chain. This CDR3 is 18 amino acids long. Germline V gene lookup returns CDR1 LGHDT and CDR2 YNNKEL (reference sequence). After removal of 4 bases from V and 6 bases from J, the junction contained 18 bases not matched to a gene. These data come from a study of blood T cell repertoires in COVID-19. TCRdb's copy holds only in-frame clones and misses some; the assay was immunoSEQ multiplex PCR. Of about 300,000 clones listed, 89% are singletons. The specimen was PBMCs or T cells enriched from blood (not recorded which). This clonotype originated in a woman in her 50s who had been exposed to COVID-19. This chain joins TRBV3-1 (or the pseudogene TRBV3-2) and TRBJ2-3; 8 nucleotides match TRBD2. The CDR3: CASSLLLGVRGGSDTQYF. CDR3 DNA: TGTGCCAGCAGCCTCCTCCTAGGGGTCCGGGGGGGAAGTGATACGCAGTATTTT.